This entry is about one T cell receptor beta chain. This entry belongs to a study of patients and donors after allogeneic stem cell transplantation. Germline V CDR1 and CDR2: SGHTA, FQGNSA. The germline V and J ends were trimmed by 3 bases and 5 bases, with 7 bases remaining between them. The CDR3 runs 12 residues. Via MiXCR, TCRdb re-called the RT-PCR reads, giving one row per CDR3 protein. This sample has about 150,000 distinct CDR3 sequences, with about two fifths found just once. The chain uses TRBV7-2 and TRBJ2-5; D unclear. Sequences were obtained from blood, either unsorted or a sorted T cell fraction (not recorded which). The receptor's source is a human donor who was either an allogeneic HSCT recipient or a stem cell or donor lymphocyte infusion donor (not recorded which). It is not recorded whose cells these are; they may come from a transplant donor. Written as DNA, the CDR3 is TGTGCCAGCAGCTTTCAGATGGAGACCCAGTACTTC. Its protein is CASSFQMETQYF.